This T cell receptor (beta chain) came from a study of blood T cell repertoires in COVID-19. Assay: immunoSEQ multiplex PCR; the TCRdb copy retains only in-frame clones and omits some. In the table there are approximately 93,000 clones, approximately 79% of which are singletons. The CDR3 extends over 16 amino acids. Germline CDR1 is SNHLY and CDR2 is FYNNEI. Trimming took off 4 bases at V and 4 bases at J, with 16 bases between the two ends. This clonotype was obtained from a woman older than 75 with acute or convalescent COVID-19. The chain links TRBV2 to TRBJ2-2; D unresolved. Input material: peripheral blood. The CDR3 is CASSVVEVLATGELFF. The CDR3, as DNA: TGTGCCAGCAGTGTCGTTGAGGTTTTGGCCACCGGGGAGCTGTTTTTT.